Presented here are 10 T cell receptor beta chains from one specimen sequenced in a study of cytomegalovirus exposure and HLA in healthy donors. The PCR was carried out with 60 Vbeta primers and 13 Jbeta primers. TCRdb's table, derived via immunoSEQ multiplex PCR, lists solely in-frame clones and lacks some. The sample contains some 110,000 clones, roughly 80% of which appear only once. The sample was PBMCs. Receptor source: a man in his forties in good health and CMV-seronegative.

The chain links TRBV4-1 to TRBJ1-2; possibly TRBD1 for D (5 bases). Trimming left V 1 base short and J 7 bases short, with 13 bases between. Germline V gene lookup returns CDR1 MGHRA and CDR2 YSYEKL. The CDR3 consists of 14 residues. The CDR3 sequence: CASSQVGGAGGYTF. CDR3 DNA sequence: TGCGCCAGCAGCCAAGTCGGGGGTGCGGGTGGCTACACCTTC.

The count of this clone is one. The CDR3 coding sequence is TGTGCCAGCAGCTTAGGATCCACCGGGACATCTTCCTACGAGCAGTACTTC. Protein sequence: CASSLGSTGTSSYEQYF. The chain combines TRBV11-2 with TRBJ2-7; tentative D call: TRBD1 (6 bases). V lost 1 base, J lost 1 base, and 17 bases lay in between. CDR1 and CDR2 (germline): SGHAT, FQNNGV. This CDR3 spans 17 amino acids.

V and J are TRBV7-2 and TRBJ2-6; 7 bases match TRBD1. In germline, CDR1 is SGHTA, CDR2 FQGNSA. The CDR3 covers 16 residues. V dropped 5 bases and J dropped 0; count of bases not matched to a gene: 4. CDR3 in amino acids: CASSPQGRSGANVLTF. The CDR3 nucleotides are TGTGCCAGCAGCCCACAGGGGCGCTCTGGGGCCAACGTCCTGACTTTC.

This clone was picked up one time. The rearrangement links TRBV5-1 to TRBJ2-2; 9 nucleotides line up with TRBD2. Germline CDR1 and CDR2: SGHRS and YFSETQ. The CDR3 sequence is 16 residues long. After removal of 6 bases from V and 3 bases from J, the junction contained 9 bases not matched to a gene. CDR3 protein: CASKRSSGVDTGELFF. In DNA, the CDR3 is TGCGCCAGCAAAAGATCTAGCGGGGTAGACACCGGGGAGCTGTTTTTT. Combining the CDR3 with reference TRBV5-1 and TRBJ2-2 gives the whole variable domain KAGVTQTPRYLIKTRGQQVTLSCSPISGHRSVSWYQQTPGQGLQFLFEYFSETQRNKGNFPGRFSGRQFSNSRSEMNVSTLELGDSALYLCASKRSSGVDTGELFFGEGSRLTVL.

With regard to this clone: One end of the junction fails to match germline, which may point to a read error. The genes are TRBV6-5 and TRBJ1-1; 11 bases are a match to TRBD1. Germline V gene data show CDR1 as MNHEY and CDR2 as SVGAGI. The CDR3 loop spans 13 amino acids. CDR3 sequence reads: CASSNPDRGRAKF. DNA for the CDR3: TGTGCCAGCAGCAATCCGGACAGGGGGCGAGCCAAATTT.

This chain uses TRBV19 with TRBJ2-1, with a tentative D call TRBD1 (7 bases). Per germline, CDR1 LNHDA and CDR2 SQIVND (reference sequence). Trimming removed 0 bases at V and 7 bases at J, with 19 bases between. This CDR3 spans 17 amino acids. The chain's CDR3 is CASSIDRRSRGDNEQFF. The CDR3 nucleotides are TGTGCCAGTAGTATAGATCGGAGGAGCAGGGGGGATAATGAGCAGTTCTTC. The entire variable domain, with the rest obtained from reference TRBV19 and TRBJ2-1, is as follows: DGGITQSPKYLFRKEGQNVTLSCEQNLNHDAMYWYRQDPGQGLRLIYYSQIVNDFQKGDIAEGYSVSREKKESFPLTVTSAQKNPTAFYLCASSIDRRSRGDNEQFFGPGTRLTVL.

This chain connects TRBV11-2 to TRBJ1-6, with 10 positions matching TRBD1. J gave up 7 bases and V 4 bases, and 4 bases lay outside the gene matches. The germline gives CDR1 SGHAT, CDR2 FQNNGV. This CDR3 contains 15 residues. The DNA for the CDR3 is TGTGCCAGCAGCTCCGACAGGGGGCTAAATTCACCCCTCCACTTT. Its protein is CASSSDRGLNSPLHF.

The rearrangement joins TRBV4-2 to TRBJ1-5, with a possible D match to TRBD1 (6 bases). Germline V gene sequence: CDR1 LGHNA, CDR2 YNFKEQ. The CDR3 has 15 residues. The V end was cut by 0 bases, the J end by 5 bases, with 11 bases between. CDR3 DNA sequence: TGTGCCAGCAGCCAAGATACACAGGGTCATCAGCCCCAGCATTTT. Its protein product is CASSQDTQGHQPQHF.

This clone has just a few counts. The V and J genes are TRBV6-5 and TRBJ1-2; D gene uncertain. Germline V lookup: CDR1 MNHEY, CDR2 SVGAGI. The CDR3 loop spans 12 amino acids. Trimming shortened V by 6 bases and J by 4 bases, and 9 bases separated the two germline ends. CDR3 nucleotide sequence: TGTGCCAGCAGCGAACCGGGCTATGGCTACACCTTC. Translation: CASSEPGYGYTF.

The table lists this clone with a count of one. The rearrangement links TRBV6-1 to TRBJ2-5, with TRBD2 identical over 9 bases. Germline V lookup: CDR1 MNHNS, CDR2 SASEGT. The CDR3 contains 14 residues. Losses at the gene ends were 5 bases for V and 0 bases for J; bases not matched to a gene: 1. For the CDR3, the DNA is TGTGCCAGCAGTCAGCGGGGGGACCAAGAGACCCAGTACTTC. Translation: CASSQRGDQETQYF.